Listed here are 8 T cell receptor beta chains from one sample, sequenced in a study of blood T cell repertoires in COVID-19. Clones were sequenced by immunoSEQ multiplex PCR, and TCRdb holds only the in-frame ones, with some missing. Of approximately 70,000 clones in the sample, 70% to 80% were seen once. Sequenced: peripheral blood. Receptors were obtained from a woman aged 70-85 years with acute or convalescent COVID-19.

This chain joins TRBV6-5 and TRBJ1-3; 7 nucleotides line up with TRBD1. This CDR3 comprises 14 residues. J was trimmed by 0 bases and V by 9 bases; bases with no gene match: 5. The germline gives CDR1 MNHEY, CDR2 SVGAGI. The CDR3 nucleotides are TGTGCCAGTTATGACAGGGACTCTGGAAACACCATATATTTT. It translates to CASYDRDSGNTIYF.

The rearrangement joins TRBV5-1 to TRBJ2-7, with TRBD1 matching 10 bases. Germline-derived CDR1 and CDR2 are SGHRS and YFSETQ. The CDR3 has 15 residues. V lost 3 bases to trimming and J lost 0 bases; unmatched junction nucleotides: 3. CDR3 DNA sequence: TGCGCCAGCAGCTCCCGGACAGGGGGCTCCTACGAGCAGTACTTC. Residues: CASSSRTGGSYEQYF.

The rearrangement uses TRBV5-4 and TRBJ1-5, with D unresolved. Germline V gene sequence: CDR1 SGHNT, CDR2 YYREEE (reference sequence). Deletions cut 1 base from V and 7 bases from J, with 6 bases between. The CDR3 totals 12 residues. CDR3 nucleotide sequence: TGTGCCAGCAGCTTGATTGGCCAGCCCCAGCATTTT. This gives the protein CASSLIGQPQHF.

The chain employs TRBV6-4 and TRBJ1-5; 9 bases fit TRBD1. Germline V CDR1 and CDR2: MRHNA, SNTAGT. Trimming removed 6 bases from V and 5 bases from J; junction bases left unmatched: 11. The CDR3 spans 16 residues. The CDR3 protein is CASSLWDRVHHQPQHF. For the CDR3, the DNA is TGTGCCAGCAGCCTATGGGACAGGGTCCACCATCAGCCCCAGCATTTT.

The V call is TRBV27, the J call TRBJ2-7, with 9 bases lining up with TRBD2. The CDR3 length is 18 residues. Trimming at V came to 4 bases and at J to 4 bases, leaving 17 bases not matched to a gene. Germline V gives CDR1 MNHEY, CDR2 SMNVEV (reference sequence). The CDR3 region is CASSYWTSATSGPYEQYF. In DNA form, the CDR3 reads TGTGCCAGCAGTTACTGGACTAGCGCGACCTCCGGACCTTACGAGCAGTACTTC.

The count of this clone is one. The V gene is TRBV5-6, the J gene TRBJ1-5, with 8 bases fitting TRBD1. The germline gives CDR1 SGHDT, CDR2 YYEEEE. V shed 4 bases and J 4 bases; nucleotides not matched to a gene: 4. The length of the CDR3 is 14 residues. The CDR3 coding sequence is TGTGCCAGCAGCCGGGACAGGAAGAATCAGCCCCAGCATTTT. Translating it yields CASSRDRKNQPQHF. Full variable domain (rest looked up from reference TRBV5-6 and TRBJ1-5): DAGVTQSPTHLIKTRGQQVTLRCSPKSGHDTVSWYQQALGQGPQFIFQYYEEEERQRGNFPDRFSGHQFPNYSSELNVNALLLGDSALYLCASSRDRKNQPQHFGDGTRLSIL.

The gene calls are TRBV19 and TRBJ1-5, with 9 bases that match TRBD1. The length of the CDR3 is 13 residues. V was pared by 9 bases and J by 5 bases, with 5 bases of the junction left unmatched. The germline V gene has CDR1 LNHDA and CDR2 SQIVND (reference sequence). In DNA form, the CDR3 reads TGTGCCAGCCGAAGACAGGGGGATCAGCCCCAGCATTTT. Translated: CASRRQGDQPQHF.

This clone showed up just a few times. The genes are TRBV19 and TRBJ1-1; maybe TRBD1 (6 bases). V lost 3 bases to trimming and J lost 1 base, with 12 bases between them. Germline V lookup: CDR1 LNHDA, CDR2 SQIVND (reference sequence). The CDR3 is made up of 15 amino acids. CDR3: CASSIGRRGNTEAFF. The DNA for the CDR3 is TGTGCCAGTAGTATCGGCCGCAGGGGGAACACTGAAGCTTTCTTT. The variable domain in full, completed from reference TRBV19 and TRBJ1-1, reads DGGITQSPKYLFRKEGQNVTLSCEQNLNHDAMYWYRQDPGQGLRLIYYSQIVNDFQKGDIAEGYSVSREKKESFPLTVTSAQKNPTAFYLCASSIGRRGNTEAFFGQGTRLTVV.